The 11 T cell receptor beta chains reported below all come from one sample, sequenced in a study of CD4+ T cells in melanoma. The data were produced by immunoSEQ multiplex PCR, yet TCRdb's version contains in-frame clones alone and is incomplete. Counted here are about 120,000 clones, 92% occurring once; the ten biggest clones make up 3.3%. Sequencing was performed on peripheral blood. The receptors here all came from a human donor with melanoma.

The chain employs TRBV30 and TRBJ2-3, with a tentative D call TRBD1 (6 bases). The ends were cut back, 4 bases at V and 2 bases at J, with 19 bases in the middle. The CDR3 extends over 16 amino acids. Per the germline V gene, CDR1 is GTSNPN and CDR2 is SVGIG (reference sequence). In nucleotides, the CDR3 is TGTGCCTGGACTAGTAGGCAGGGGCGTCACACAGATACGCAGTATTTT. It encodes CAWTSRQGRHTDTQYF.

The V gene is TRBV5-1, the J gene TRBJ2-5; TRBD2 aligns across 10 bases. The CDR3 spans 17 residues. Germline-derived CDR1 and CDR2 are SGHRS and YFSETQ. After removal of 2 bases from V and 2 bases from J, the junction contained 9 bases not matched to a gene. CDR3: CASSFGRLAGQQETQYF. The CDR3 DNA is TGCGCCAGCAGCTTTGGTCGACTAGCGGGCCAGCAAGAGACCCAGTACTTC.

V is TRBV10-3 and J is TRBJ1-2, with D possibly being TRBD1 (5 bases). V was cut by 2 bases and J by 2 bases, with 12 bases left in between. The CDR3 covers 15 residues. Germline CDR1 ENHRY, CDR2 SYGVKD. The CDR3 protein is CAISETLDKNYGYTF. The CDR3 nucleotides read TGTGCCATCAGTGAGACACTGGACAAGAACTATGGCTACACCTTC.

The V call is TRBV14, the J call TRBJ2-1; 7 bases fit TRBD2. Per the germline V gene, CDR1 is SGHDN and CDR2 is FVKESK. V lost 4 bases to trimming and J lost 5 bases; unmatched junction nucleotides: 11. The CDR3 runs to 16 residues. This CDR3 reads CASSPLGGGADNEQFF. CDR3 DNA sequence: TGTGCCAGCAGCCCACTTGGCGGGGGAGCTGACAATGAGCAGTTCTTC.

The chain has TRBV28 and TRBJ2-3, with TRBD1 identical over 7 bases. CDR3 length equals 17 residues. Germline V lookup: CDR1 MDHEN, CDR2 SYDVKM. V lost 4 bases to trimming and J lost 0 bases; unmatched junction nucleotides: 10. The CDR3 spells CASSSLGDRPSTDTQYF. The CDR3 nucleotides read TGTGCCAGCAGTTCCTTGGGGGACAGACCTAGCACAGATACGCAGTATTTT.

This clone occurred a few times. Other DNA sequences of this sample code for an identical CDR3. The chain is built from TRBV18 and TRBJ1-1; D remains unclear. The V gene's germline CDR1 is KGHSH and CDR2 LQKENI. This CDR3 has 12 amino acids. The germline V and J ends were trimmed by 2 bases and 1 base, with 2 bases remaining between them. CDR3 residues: CASSPGNTEAFF. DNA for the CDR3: TGTGCCAGCTCACCAGGGAACACTGAAGCTTTCTTT.

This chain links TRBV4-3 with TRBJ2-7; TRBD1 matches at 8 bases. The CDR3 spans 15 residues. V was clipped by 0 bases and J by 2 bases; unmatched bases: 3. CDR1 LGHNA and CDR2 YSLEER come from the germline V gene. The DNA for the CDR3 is TGCGCCAGCAGCCAAGATAAGGACAGGGCCTACGAGCAGTACTTC. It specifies CASSQDKDRAYEQYF.

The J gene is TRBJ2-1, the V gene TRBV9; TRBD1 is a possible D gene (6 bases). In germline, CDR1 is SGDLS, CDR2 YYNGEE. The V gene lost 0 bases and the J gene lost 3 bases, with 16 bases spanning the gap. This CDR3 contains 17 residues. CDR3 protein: CASSVVDGQNNYNEQFF. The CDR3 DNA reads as TGTGCCAGCAGCGTAGTTGACGGACAGAACAACTACAATGAGCAGTTCTTC. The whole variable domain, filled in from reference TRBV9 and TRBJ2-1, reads DSGVTQTPKHLITATGQRVTLRCSPRSGDLSVYWYQQSLDQGLQFLIQYYNGEERAKGNILERFSAQQFPDLHSELNLSSLELGDSALYFCASSVVDGQNNYNEQFFGPGTRLTVL.

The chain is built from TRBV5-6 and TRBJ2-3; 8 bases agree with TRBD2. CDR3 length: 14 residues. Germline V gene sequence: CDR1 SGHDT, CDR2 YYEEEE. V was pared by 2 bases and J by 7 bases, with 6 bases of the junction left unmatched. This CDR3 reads CASSLLTGGNTQYF. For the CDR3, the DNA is TGTGCCAGCAGCTTACTGACGGGGGGGAATACGCAGTATTTT.

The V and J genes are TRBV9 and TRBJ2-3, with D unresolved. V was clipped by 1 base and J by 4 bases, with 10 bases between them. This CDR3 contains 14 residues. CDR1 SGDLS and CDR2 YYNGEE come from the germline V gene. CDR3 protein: CASSVMSGSDTQYF. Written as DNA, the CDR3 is TGTGCCAGCAGCGTAATGTCCGGGTCAGATACGCAGTATTTT.

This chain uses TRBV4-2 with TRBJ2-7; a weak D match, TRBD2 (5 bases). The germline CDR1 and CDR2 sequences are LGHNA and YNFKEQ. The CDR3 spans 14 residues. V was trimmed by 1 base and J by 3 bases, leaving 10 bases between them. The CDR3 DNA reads TGTGCCAGCAGCCAAGGAAACAGCGGCTACGAGCAGTACTTC. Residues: CASSQGNSGYEQYF.